This is a list of T cell receptor beta chains from one sample in a study of beta chain features in type 1 diabetes. The data were produced by immunoSEQ multiplex PCR, yet TCRdb's version contains in-frame clones alone and is incomplete. The data contain some 150,000 clones, 11% of them singletons. Input material: central memory CD4+ T cells from blood. The receptors shown here come from a man aged 18 to 29 in good health. CDR3s include the opening cysteine and the closing phenylalanine or tryptophan. Each record gives: J gene, D gene, V gene, clone size, CDR3 protein, CDR3 DNA. A D gene is named only where the DNA matches it firmly. The size field is filled for only some rows; it gives once, few, many or a size class.

>TRBJ1-1|NA|TRBV5-1|NA
CASSLGHTGNTEAFF
TGCGCCAGCAGCTTGGGACACACAGGGAACACTGAAGCTTTCTTT
>TRBJ2-7|NA|TRBV7-2|few
CASSLGRESYEQYF
TGTGCCAGCAGCTTAGGAAGGGAATCCTACGAGCAGTACTTC
>TRBJ2-6|TRBD1|TRBV30|few
CAWDRDRKVSGANVLTF
TGTGCCTGGGACCGGGACAGAAAAGTCTCTGGGGCCAACGTCCTGACTTTC
>TRBJ2-2|NA|TRBV2|NA
CASSGQGPRGELFF
TGTGCCAGCAGTGGGCAGGGGCCCCGTGGGGAGCTGTTTTTT
>TRBJ2-7|NA|TRBV30|NA
CASQPGRKPYEQYF
TGTGCCTCGCAACCCGGACGGAAACCCTACGAGCAGTACTTC
>TRBJ2-5|TRBD1|TRBV19|many
CASSLDRGQETQYF
TGTGCCAGTAGTCTGGACAGGGGCCAAGAGACCCAGTACTTC
>TRBJ1-5|TRBD1|TRBV7-9|many
CASSYGTGRNQPQHF
TGTGCCAGCAGCTACGGGACAGGGAGGAATCAGCCCCAGCATTTT
>TRBJ2-7|NA|TRBV18|few
CASSRTANYEQYF
TGTGCCAGCTCTCGGACAGCAAACTACGAGCAGTACTTC
>TRBJ2-1|TRBD1|TRBV7-3|NA
CASSPNRGLGNEQFF
TGTGCCAGCAGCCCGAACAGGGGGCTCGGGAATGAGCAGTTCTTC
>TRBJ1-4|NA|TRBV29-1|NA
CSVEVTADEKLFF
TGCAGCGTTGAAGTCACAGCTGATGAAAAACTGTTTTTT
>TRBJ1-1|NA|TRBV7-3|few
CASSPGPRNTEAFF
TGTGCCAGCAGCCCAGGGCCAAGGAACACTGAAGCTTTCTTT
>TRBJ1-3|TRBD1|TRBV27|NA
CASSRFLSTGANSGNTIYF
TGTGCCAGCAGTAGGTTTCTGAGCACAGGGGCCAACTCTGGAAACACCATATATTTT
>TRBJ1-1|NA|TRBV29-1|few
CSVVTGTNTEAFF
TGCAGCGTTGTGACGGGGACGAACACTGAAGCTTTCTTT
>TRBJ1-2|NA|TRBV28|NA
CASSLEGRFYGYTF
TGTGCCAGCAGTTTGGAAGGACGCTTCTATGGCTACACCTTC
>TRBJ2-1|TRBD1|TRBV14|NA
CASSHPVGQGGYNEQFF
TGTGCCAGCAGCCACCCTGTTGGACAGGGAGGCTACAATGAGCAGTTCTTC
>TRBJ2-2|NA|TRBV7-9|few
CASSLRVGLFF
TGTGCCAGCAGCCTGCGGGTGGGGCTGTTTTTT
>TRBJ1-5|NA|TRBV6-1|NA
CASSYDFGGQPQHF
TGTGCCAGCAGTTATGACTTCGGGGGTCAGCCCCAGCATTTT
>TRBJ2-5|NA|TRBV7-2|few
CASSLAQGTRRQTQYF
TGTGCCAGCAGCTTAGCGCAAGGGACCCGTCGACAGACCCAGTACTTC
>TRBJ2-4|TRBD1|TRBV6-5|NA
CASQTGDAKNIQYF
TGTGCCAGTCAGACAGGGGATGCCAAAAACATTCAGTACTTC
>TRBJ1-1|NA|TRBV29-1|NA
CSVLWRQGNTEAFF
TGCAGCGTTCTCTGGCGGCAGGGGAACACTGAAGCTTTCTTT
>TRBJ2-7|TRBD1|TRBV6-6|many
CATCPRDRGSHEQYF
TGTGCCACTTGTCCCCGGGACAGGGGATCCCACGAGCAGTACTTC
>TRBJ2-3|TRBD2|TRBV7-3|NA
CASSLIHRGRRSNTDTQYF
TGTGCCAGCAGCTTAATTCACCGCGGGAGGCGATCTAACACAGATACGCAGTATTTT
>TRBJ2-3|TRBD1|TRBV9|few
CASSAQRGRPPDTQYF
TGTGCCAGCAGCGCGCAAAGGGGGCGGCCCCCAGATACGCAGTATTTT
>TRBJ2-1|TRBD2|TRBV7-9|NA
CASSSYPGLAGEQFF
TGTGCCAGCAGCTCCTACCCGGGACTAGCGGGAGAGCAGTTCTTC
>TRBJ2-5|TRBD2|TRBV15|NA
CATSSGTTQETQYF
TGTGCCACCAGCAGTGGGACTACTCAAGAGACCCAGTACTTC
>TRBJ2-7|TRBD2|TRBV6-5|few
CASSPSGSHEQYF
TGTGCCAGCAGCCCTAGCGGGAGCCACGAGCAGTACTTC
>TRBJ2-1|NA|TRBV28|NA
CASRQGYEQFF
TGTGCCAGCAGACAGGGCTATGAGCAGTTCTTC
>TRBJ2-5|TRBD2|TRBV7-2|NA
CASSLVVGGGLIQETQYF
TGTGCCAGCAGCTTAGTAGTGGGCGGGGGGCTAATCCAAGAGACCCAGTACTTC
>TRBJ2-7|TRBD1|TRBV4-3|NA
CASSQGGTGEDEQYF
TGCGCCAGCAGCCAAGGAGGGACAGGGGAAGACGAGCAGTACTTC
>TRBJ2-3|TRBD2|TRBV5-1|NA
CASSFAGVSDTQYF
TGCGCCAGCAGCTTCGCGGGAGTATCAGATACGCAGTATTTT
>TRBJ1-1|NA|TRBV5-6|few
CASSSAGAGATEAFF
TGTGCCAGCAGCTCTGCAGGGGCGGGGGCCACTGAAGCTTTCTTT
>TRBJ2-5|TRBD2|TRBV20-1|NA
CSRGGETQYF
TGCAGCCGGGGAGGGGAGACCCAGTACTTC
>TRBJ2-5|NA|TRBV18|NA
CASSPLSQVKETQYF
TGTGCCAGCTCACCACTCTCGCAGGTCAAAGAGACCCAGTACTTC
>TRBJ1-1|NA|TRBV10-3|NA
CAISDRGGRNTEAFF
TGTGCCATCAGTGATCGGGGGGGAAGGAACACTGAAGCTTTCTTT
>TRBJ1-1|NA|TRBV6-5|NA
CASSLVGLNTEAFF
TGTGCCAGCAGCCTCGTTGGTCTGAACACTGAAGCTTTCTTT